This TCR beta chain was recovered during a study of T cells after yellow fever vaccination. Study-level points and caveats: Contamination by abundant bulk-population clonotypes could be present in FACS-sorted repertoires.

The CDR3 consists of 15 residues. CDR1 and CDR2 (germline): LGHNA, YNFKEQ. Deletions cut 3 bases from V and 0 bases from J, with 9 bases between. Production of TCR cDNA was by 5'RACE template switching, which also added a universal primer site and UMIs. One entry per CDR3 protein, called by TCRdb with MiXCR from the 5' RACE reads. Of over 150,000 distinct CDR3 sequences listed, 5.5% to 8% were seen once; the top ten hold nearly 3%. Only a few counts were recorded for this clonotype. Its antigen remains unidentified. The receptor was isolated from a man younger than 30 who received the YFV17D yellow fever vaccine. The sample here was CD4+ T cells sorted from PBMCs, taken on the day of the first yellow fever vaccination. The chain is built from TRBV4-2 and TRBJ1-3; D perhaps matches TRBD1 (6 bases). The CDR3, as DNA: TGTGCCAGCAGCCACGGACAGATCTCTGGAAACACCATATATTTT. It codes for CASSHGQISGNTIYF.